The 28 T cell receptor beta chains below were found in one sample sequenced in a study of identical twins' blood T cells. TCRdb itself ran the 5' RACE reads through MiXCR, one entry per CDR3 protein. Seen here are 300,000 to 450,000 distinct CDR3 sequences, 28% observed once, and the top ten hold about 6.1%. Sequencing was done on a sample of PBMCs. The receptor source for this set is a woman aged 18-55 years in good health.

This rearrangement joins TRBV5-1 to TRBJ2-3, with no clear D. The V end lost 1 base, the J end lost 6 bases, and 15 bases lay between the germline ends. CDR1 SGHRS and CDR2 YFSETQ come from the germline V gene. This CDR3 spans 15 amino acids. CDR3 amino acids: CASSLRSGDGDTQYF. The CDR3 DNA reads TGCGCCAGCAGCTTGCGGTCAGGTGATGGTGATACGCAGTATTTT.

Only a few counts were recorded for this clonotype. CDR3 sequence (DNA): TGTGCCAGCAGTGGGGATCGCCCTGAAGCTTTCTTT. It yields the protein CASSGDRPEAFF. This sequence joins TRBV12-3 or TRBV12-4 and TRBJ1-1; D is uncertain. This CDR3 has 12 residues. The V end was cut by 5 bases, the J end by 6 bases, with 10 bases between.

J is TRBJ1-4 and V is TRBV9; D perhaps matches TRBD1 (6 bases). In germline, CDR1 is SGDLS, CDR2 YYNGEE. V lost 2 bases and J 4 bases, leaving 9 bases between the germline ends. This CDR3 has 14 residues. CDR3 protein: CASSVDSFNEKLFF. The CDR3, as DNA: TGTGCCAGCAGCGTGGACAGCTTTAATGAAAAACTGTTTTTT.

In its sample, this clonotype was seen a few times. The genes are TRBV7-9 and TRBJ2-1, with D unclear. The CDR3 length is 15 residues. V was shortened by 1 base and J by 4 bases, with 11 bases between the two germline ends. Germline CDR1 and CDR2: SEHNR and FQNEAQ (reference sequence). In nucleotides, the CDR3 is TGTGCCAGCAGCTTAGTGGTCACTCATTACAATGAGCAGTTCTTC. As protein: CASSLVVTHYNEQFF.

This clonotype was detected ten times or more. The gene calls are TRBV29-1 and TRBJ1-2; unclear D gene. Trimming stripped 7 bases from V and 10 bases from J, with 16 bases between. This CDR3 has 11 residues. Germline CDR1 SQVTM, CDR2 ANQGSEA. CDR3 amino acids: CSGSARGVYTF. The CDR3 DNA follows: TGCAGCGGTTCTGCTCGCGGCGTCTACACCTTC. Combining the CDR3 with reference TRBV29-1 and TRBJ1-2 gives the whole variable domain SAVISQKPSRDICQRGTSLTIQCQVDSQVTMMFWYRQQPGQSLTLIATANQGSEATYESGFVIDKFPISRPNLTFSTLTVSNMSPEDSSIYLCSGSARGVYTFGSGTRLTVV.

This clonotype was observed many times. The DNA of the CDR3 is TGTGCCAGCAGCTTGGCCGGTATGAGGGGGAGGAACACTGAAGCTTTCTTT. Amino acid sequence: CASSLAGMRGRNTEAFF. This chain links TRBV5-6 with TRBJ1-1, with D possibly matching TRBD1 (6 bases). CDR3 length equals 17 residues. Deletions cut 0 bases from V and 1 base from J, with 16 bases between. Germline values: CDR1 SGHDT, CDR2 YYEEEE.

This clonotype was seen more than once but under ten times. The chain links TRBV10-1 to TRBJ2-7, with TRBD1 identical over 9 bases. Germline CDR1 reads WNHNN; CDR2 reads SYGVQD (reference sequence). V was clipped by 0 bases and J by 5 bases; unmatched bases: 8. This CDR3 has 16 amino acids. DNA for the CDR3: TGCGCCAGCAGTGAGTCGGGGACAGGGTTGACCCACGAGCAGTACTTC. It yields the protein CASSESGTGLTHEQYF.

This clonotype turned up a few times. V and J are TRBV29-1 and TRBJ2-7, with unresolved D. This CDR3 contains 12 residues. Looked up from germline, CDR1 is SQVTM and CDR2 is ANQGSEA. V lost 4 bases and J 2 bases, leaving 9 bases between the germline ends. CDR3 DNA: TGCAGCGTTGGAAAGGGTGCCTACGAGCAGTACTTC. Amino acid sequence: CSVGKGAYEQYF.

V is TRBV29-1 and J is TRBJ1-5; D is perhaps TRBD1 (5 bases). The CDR3 sequence is 16 residues long. Trimming took 6 bases from V and 0 from J, leaving 18 bases between them. Germline CDR1 is SQVTM and CDR2 is ANQGSEA. The CDR3 coding sequence is TGCAGCGTAAAACTTCAGGGAATCGGTAGCAATCAGCCCCAGCATTTT. Its protein is CSVKLQGIGSNQPQHF.

The table lists this clonotype with many counts. V is TRBV7-9 and J is TRBJ1-1; TRBD1 is a possible D gene (5 bases). V lost 1 base and J 0 bases, leaving 6 bases between the germline ends. The CDR3 consists of 14 residues. Germline loops: CDR1 SEHNR, CDR2 FQNEAQ (reference sequence). CDR3 nucleotides: TGTGCCAGCAGCTTAGGGGGGATGAACACTGAAGCTTTCTTT. Encoded protein: CASSLGGMNTEAFF.

V is TRBV5-1 and J is TRBJ2-5; possibly TRBD1 for D (5 bases). The CDR3 is made up of 14 amino acids. From germline, CDR1 is SGHRS and CDR2 YFSETQ. Between the trimmed V and J ends, which lost 4 bases and 5 bases, there was a span of 15 bases. The CDR3 spells CASSARQIGETQYF. In nucleotides, the CDR3 is TGCGCCAGCAGCGCCCGACAGATCGGGGAGACCCAGTACTTC.

This clonotype was observed at least ten times. This chain joins TRBV14 and TRBJ1-1, with D possibly TRBD1 on 5 matching bases. Between the trimmed V and J ends, which lost 3 bases and 7 bases, there was a span of 12 bases. The length of the CDR3 is 13 residues. Germline lookup yields CDR1 SGHDN and CDR2 FVKESK. The CDR3 protein is CASSQGQYVEAFF. CDR3 DNA sequence: TGTGCCAGCAGCCAGGGGCAGTATGTTGAAGCTTTCTTT.

This chain connects TRBV7-2 to TRBJ1-6; 7 nucleotides agree with TRBD1. Unmatched junction bases numbered 10, after V lost 7 bases and J lost 7 bases. CDR1 is SGHTA, CDR2 FQGNSA, per germline. This CDR3 contains 15 residues. CDR3 sequence: CASTSGGQINSPLHF. CDR3 sequence (DNA): TGTGCCAGCACCAGCGGGGGACAGATCAATTCACCCCTCCACTTT.

This clonotype has only a few counts. This chain uses TRBV3-1 with TRBJ1-5, with 7 bases lining up with TRBD1. V lost 0 bases and J lost 11; bases outside the gene matches: 16. This CDR3 is 17 amino acids long. In germline, CDR1 is LGHDT, CDR2 YNNKEL (reference sequence). The CDR3 is CASSQDIRGGQGGAQHF. The DNA of the CDR3 is TGTGCCAGCAGCCAAGATATTCGGGGAGGCCAGGGGGGGGCCCAGCATTTT.

This clonotype has only a few counts. The chain recombines TRBV6-2 or TRBV6-3 with TRBJ1-1; 7 bases align to TRBD1. The germline V gene has CDR1 MNHEY and CDR2 SVGEGT. After removal of 6 bases from V and 11 bases from J, the junction contained 6 bases not matched to a gene. The CDR3 length is 11 residues. The CDR3 nucleotides are TGTGCCAGCAGGTACCAGGGGGGCGCTTTCTTT. It yields the protein CASRYQGGAFF.

V and J are TRBV6-6 and TRBJ2-3, with a tentative D call TRBD2 (6 bases). Looked up from germline, CDR1 is MNHNY and CDR2 is SVGAGI (reference sequence). V dropped 11 bases and J dropped 3 bases, with 15 bases sitting between them. This CDR3 region has 13 residues. The CDR3 spells CAVRAGSTDTQYF. For the CDR3, the DNA is TGTGCCGTCCGGGCCGGGAGTACAGATACGCAGTATTTT.

This rearrangement joins TRBV29-1 to TRBJ2-3; D remains ambiguous. CDR1 and CDR2 (germline): SQVTM, ANQGSEA. V dropped 8 bases and J dropped 0 bases, with 9 bases sitting between them. This CDR3 is 12 amino acids long. The CDR3 DNA reads TGCAGCTTTGGAAAGAGCACAGATACGCAGTATTTT. Translating gives CSFGKSTDTQYF.

This clonotype was counted a single time. The V gene is TRBV3-1, the J gene TRBJ2-7; the D gene is possibly TRBD2 (6 bases). CDR3 length: 12 amino acids. Germline V gene sequence: CDR1 LGHDT, CDR2 YNNKEL (reference sequence). V lost 0 bases and J lost 13, with 13 bases in between. The CDR3 coding sequence is TGTGCCAGCAGCCAAGAGGAGGGTCCACTTTACTTC. As protein: CASSQEEGPLYF.

This clonotype has more than one count but fewer than ten. The junction does not match germline at one end; this may be a read error. This CDR3 reads CTSRPDPYSYEQYF. CDR3 DNA sequence: TGTACCAGCAGACCCGATCCCTACTCCTACGAGCAGTACTTC. The chain combines TRBV6-5 with TRBJ2-7; D unresolved. The CDR3 loop spans 14 amino acids. Germline V lookup: CDR1 MNHEY, CDR2 SVGAGI.

The chain links TRBV11-3 to TRBJ1-1; D is undetermined. The ends were cut back, 1 base at V and 2 bases at J, with 11 bases in the middle. The V gene's germline CDR1 is SGHNT and CDR2 YENEEA. The CDR3 has 15 amino acids. CDR3 nucleotides: TGTGCCAGCAGCTTAGGTTCAGGACTAAACACTGAAGCTTTCTTT. This encodes CASSLGSGLNTEAFF.

This clonotype was observed a few times. This chain connects TRBV3-1 to TRBJ1-1; D might be TRBD1 (5 bases). Trimming cost V 6 bases and J 0 bases, with 11 bases left between them. Germline CDR1 and CDR2: LGHDT and YNNKEL (reference sequence). CDR3 size: 14 residues. DNA of the CDR3: TGTGCCAGCAGAGACGACAGTTTGAACACTGAAGCTTTCTTT. Protein product: CASRDDSLNTEAFF. The full variable domain, rest sourced from reference TRBV3-1 and TRBJ1-1, is DTAVSQTPKYLVTQMGNDKSIKCEQNLGHDTMYWYKQDSKKFLKIMFSYNNKELIINETVPNRFSPKSPDKAHLNLHINSLELGDSAVYFCASRDDSLNTEAFFGQGTRLTVV.

This chain uses TRBV7-9 with TRBJ2-7, with D uncertain. Per the germline V gene, CDR1 is SEHNR and CDR2 is FQNEAQ (reference sequence). V was trimmed by 5 bases and J by 0 bases, leaving 11 bases between them. The CDR3 has 14 residues. This chain's CDR3 is CASSARASSYEQYF. CDR3 sequence (DNA): TGTGCCAGCAGCGCCCGGGCTTCCTCCTACGAGCAGTACTTC.

This sequence joins TRBV27 and TRBJ2-1; D might be TRBD2 (5 bases). Trimming left V 5 bases short and J 3 bases short, with 17 bases between. This CDR3 has 16 residues. Germline V gene sequence: CDR1 MNHEY, CDR2 SMNVEV (reference sequence). CDR3 region: CASSPRQIRDYNEQFF. The CDR3 region has the DNA TGTGCCAGCAGTCCCCGTCAAATCCGGGACTACAATGAGCAGTTCTTC.

This clonotype was picked up a small number of times. The chain employs TRBV24-1 and TRBJ2-1, with D maybe TRBD2 (6 bases). Germline values: CDR1 KGHDR, CDR2 SFDVKD. Trimming took 1 base from V and 3 from J, leaving 12 bases between them. This CDR3 is built from 16 residues. In nucleotides, the CDR3 is TGTGCCACCAGTGATTTCTATGGTAGCGGCTACAATGAGCAGTTCTTC. It specifies CATSDFYGSGYNEQFF.

In this sample, this clonotype turned up a few times. The chain combines TRBV24-1 with TRBJ2-2, with D unclear. The V gene lost 1 base and the J gene lost 4 bases, with 6 bases spanning the gap. Germline CDR1 is KGHDR and CDR2 is SFDVKD. The CDR3 consists of 14 residues. CDR3 sequence: CATSDFGRTGELFF. Written as DNA, the CDR3 is TGTGCCACCAGTGATTTCGGCCGCACCGGGGAGCTGTTTTTT.

CDR3 sequence reads: CASSLFLISGAGEQYF. The CDR3 nucleotides are TGTGCCAGCAGCTTATTTCTAATCTCGGGGGCGGGAGAGCAGTACTTC. V usage is TRBV7-2 and J usage is TRBJ2-7, with D perhaps matching TRBD1 or TRBD2 (6 bases each). Per the germline V gene, CDR1 is SGHTA and CDR2 is FQGNSA. V lost 2 bases and J lost 7, with 21 bases in between. The length of the CDR3 is 16 residues.

This clonotype showed up just a few times. The chain carries TRBV29-1 and TRBJ2-1; D possibly corresponds to TRBD1 (6 bases). The germline V gene encodes CDR1 SQVTM and CDR2 ANQGSEA. The ends were cut back, 8 bases at V and 1 base at J, with 12 bases in the middle. This CDR3 is 13 amino acids long. CDR3 nucleotide sequence: TGCAGCCCTGGGGGCAGGTCCTACAATGAGCAGTTCTTC. This gives the protein CSPGGRSYNEQFF.

The chain recombines TRBV4-1 with TRBJ1-1; D not resolved. This CDR3 has 15 amino acids. The ends were cut back, 3 bases at V and 0 bases at J, with 11 bases in the middle. From germline, CDR1 is MGHRA and CDR2 YSYEKL. CDR3 in amino acids: CASSHPGRLNTEAFF. As DNA, the CDR3 is TGCGCCAGCAGCCATCCGGGGAGGTTGAACACTGAAGCTTTCTTT.